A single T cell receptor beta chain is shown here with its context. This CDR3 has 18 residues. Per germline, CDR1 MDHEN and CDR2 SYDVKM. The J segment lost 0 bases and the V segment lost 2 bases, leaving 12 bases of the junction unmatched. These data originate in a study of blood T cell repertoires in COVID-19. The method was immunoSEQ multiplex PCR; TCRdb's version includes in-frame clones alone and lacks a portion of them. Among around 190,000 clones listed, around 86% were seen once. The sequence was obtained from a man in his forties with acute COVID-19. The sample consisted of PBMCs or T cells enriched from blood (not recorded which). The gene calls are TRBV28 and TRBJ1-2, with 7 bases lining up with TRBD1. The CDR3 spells CASSLSIQGVLANYGYTF. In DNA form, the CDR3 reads TGTGCCAGCAGTTTAAGCATCCAGGGGGTCCTAGCTAACTATGGCTACACCTTC.